A single sample gave rise to the 21 T cell receptor beta chains below, sequenced in a study of shared clonotypes between healthy human individuals. Sequencing was performed with immunoSEQ multiplex PCR; in TCRdb, only in-frame clones are kept and a portion is missing. The sample consists of roughly 2.5 million clones, around 90% of them appearing once. The sample taken for sequencing was naive CD4+ T cells sorted from blood. Subset: CD45RA+ positively selected. These receptors were taken from a man aged 18 to 29 in good health.

This chain joins TRBV5-1 and TRBJ2-2, with 8 nucleotides matching TRBD2. Unmatched junction bases numbered 12, after V lost 7 bases and J lost 4 bases. The CDR3 length is 16 residues. Germline V CDR1 and CDR2: SGHRS, YFSETQ. The CDR3 DNA sequence: TGCGCCAGCGGGTCTCCCGGGAGGGGAAGCACCGGGGAGCTGTTTTTT. This gives the protein CASGSPGRGSTGELFF.

The chain's CDR3 is CASTRLGGSTDTQYF. CDR3 nucleotide sequence: TGTGCCAGCACCCGGCTCGGGGGTAGCACAGATACGCAGTATTTT. The chain combines TRBV9 with TRBJ2-3, with D perhaps TRBD2 (6 bases). The V and J ends lost 6 bases and 0 bases respectively, with 14 bases between them. This CDR3 region has 15 residues. CDR1 is SGDLS, CDR2 YYNGEE, per germline.

This chain links TRBV7-9 with TRBJ2-3; 7 bases are a match to TRBD1. V was pared by 5 bases and J by 0 bases, with 11 bases of the junction left unmatched. Germline values: CDR1 SEHNR, CDR2 FQNEAQ (reference sequence). The CDR3 runs to 17 residues. CDR3 DNA sequence: TGTGCCAGCAGCAGCCTCCCGGGACAGACTAGCACAGATACGCAGTATTTT. This gives the protein CASSSLPGQTSTDTQYF.

This chain links TRBV5-1 with TRBJ2-2, with a possible D match to TRBD1 (6 bases). The germline V gene has CDR1 SGHRS and CDR2 YFSETQ. The V gene lost 0 bases and the J gene lost 1 base, with 10 bases spanning the gap. The CDR3 sequence is 16 residues long. The CDR3, as DNA: TGCGCCAGCAGCTTGGGGGACACTATGAACACCGGGGAGCTGTTTTTT. Encoded protein: CASSLGDTMNTGELFF.

This clone was detected once. V is TRBV5-4 and J is TRBJ1-1, with 7 nucleotides matching TRBD1. Per germline, CDR1 SGHNT and CDR2 YYREEE (reference sequence). V was clipped by 2 bases and J by 6 bases; unmatched bases: 10. This CDR3 has 15 amino acids. CDR3 in DNA: TGTGCCAGCAGCTTTACCGGTCGACAGGGTCCTGAAGCTTTCTTT. This translates into CASSFTGRQGPEAFF.

The CDR3: CASVSGGLNTEAFF. Here the CDR3 DNA reads TGTGCCAGCGTCAGCGGGGGACTGAACACTGAAGCTTTCTTT. V and J are TRBV7-9 and TRBJ1-1; a weak D match, TRBD1 (5 bases). Germline V gene data show CDR1 as SEHNR and CDR2 as FQNEAQ (reference sequence). The CDR3 length is 14 residues. V was pared by 8 bases and J by 0 bases, with 13 bases between.

The V call is TRBV5-1, the J call TRBJ1-6; possibly TRBD1 for D (6 bases). Germline-derived CDR1 and CDR2 are SGHRS and YFSETQ. The CDR3 has 16 amino acids. V lost 4 bases and J 7 bases, leaving 18 bases between the germline ends. The CDR3 sequence: CASSPQGVRGNSPLHF. The CDR3 DNA reads as TGCGCCAGCAGCCCCCAAGGAGTCAGGGGCAATTCACCCCTCCACTTT.

About this clone itself: The same CDR3 is also encoded by other DNA sequences in this sample. The genes are TRBV18 and TRBJ1-4; D is undetermined. V lost 1 base to trimming and J lost 5 bases, with 8 bases between them. The CDR3 has 14 amino acids. Germline V gives CDR1 KGHSH, CDR2 LQKENI. The CDR3 bases are TGTGCCAGCTCACCACAGGGCAGGAATGAAAAACTGTTTTTT. Residues: CASSPQGRNEKLFF.

The chain carries TRBV7-8 and TRBJ1-2; 7 bases match TRBD1. The length of the CDR3 is 13 residues. V was pared by 3 bases and J by 7 bases, with 5 bases of the junction left unmatched. The V gene's germline CDR1 is SGHVS and CDR2 FQNEAQ. CDR3 sequence reads: CASSFGTAGGYTF. The DNA of the CDR3 is TGTGCCAGCAGCTTTGGGACAGCTGGTGGCTACACCTTC. Using reference TRBV7-8 and TRBJ1-2 for the parts outside the CDR3, the full variable domain is GAGVSQSPRYKVAKRGQDVALRCDPISGHVSLFWYQQALGQGPEFLTYFQNEAQLDKSGLPSDRFFAERPEGSVSTLKIQRTQQEDSAVYLCASSFGTAGGYTFGSGTRLTVV.

This chain joins TRBV9 and TRBJ2-3; 8 nucleotides line up with TRBD1. Germline values: CDR1 SGDLS, CDR2 YYNGEE. V gave up 4 bases and J gave up 6 bases; unmatched junction bases: 10. The CDR3 has 15 residues. Here the CDR3 DNA reads TGTGCCAGCAGCAAACGGACAGGGAAGGAGGATACGCAGTATTTT. Protein sequence: CASSKRTGKEDTQYF.

V usage is TRBV6-6 and J usage is TRBJ2-2, with D uncertain. The ends were cut back, 2 bases at V and 8 bases at J, with 12 bases in the middle. CDR1 MNHNY and CDR2 SVGAGI come from the germline V gene (reference sequence). This CDR3 contains 14 residues. DNA for the CDR3: TGTGCCAGCAGTTACCGTGATAGATCGGGGGAGCTGTTTTTT. As protein: CASSYRDRSGELFF.

This clone has only one observation. The J gene is TRBJ2-1, the V gene TRBV7-2, with 9 bases matching TRBD1. Trimming at V came to 5 bases and at J to 7 bases, leaving 6 bases not matched to a gene. This CDR3 spans 14 amino acids. The germline V gene has CDR1 SGHTA and CDR2 FQGNSA. Here the CDR3 DNA reads TGTGCCAGCAGCCCCGGGACAGGGCGGAATGAGCAGTTCTTC. Translated, it gives CASSPGTGRNEQFF.

This chain links TRBV6-1 with TRBJ2-2; 8 bases line up with TRBD2. CDR3 size: 15 residues. V lost 3 bases to trimming and J lost 6 bases; unmatched junction nucleotides: 6. Looked up from germline, CDR1 is MNHNS and CDR2 is SASEGT. CDR3 protein: CASSDRGSGAGELFF. The CDR3 DNA reads TGTGCCAGCAGTGACCGGGGTAGCGGGGCCGGGGAGCTGTTTTTT.

V is TRBV10-3 and J is TRBJ2-7, with D possibly matching TRBD2 (7 bases). CDR3 length equals 17 residues. Trimming cost V 5 bases and J 1 base, with 21 bases left between them. Germline-derived CDR1 and CDR2 are ENHRY and SYGVKD. The CDR3, as DNA: TGTGCCATCAGTTCCCCTGGGGGGCGGGAGTGGTCCTACGAGCAGTACTTC. It codes for CAISSPGGREWSYEQYF.

This clone was detected only a few times. The chain is built from TRBV5-6 and TRBJ1-6; tentative D call: TRBD1 (5 bases). The CDR3 length is 14 residues. Trimming removed 0 bases from V and 9 bases from J, with 10 bases in between. Germline values: CDR1 SGHDT, CDR2 YYEEEE. In DNA form, the CDR3 reads TGTGCCAGCAGCTTGGTGGGGACCGGTTCACCCCTCCACTTT. Amino acid sequence: CASSLVGTGSPLHF.

The chain uses TRBV7-9 and TRBJ2-2, with D tentatively TRBD2 (6 bases). Germline V gives CDR1 SEHNR, CDR2 FQNEAQ (reference sequence). V was trimmed by 5 bases and J by 6 bases, leaving 16 bases between them. This CDR3 contains 15 residues. The CDR3 spells CASSPPAGRSGELFF. The CDR3 nucleotides are TGTGCCAGCAGCCCCCCGGCAGGGAGGTCCGGGGAGCTGTTTTTT. The whole variable domain, remainder taken from reference TRBV7-9 and TRBJ2-2, is DTGVSQNPRHKITKRGQNVTFRCDPISEHNRLYWYRQTLGQGPEFLTYFQNEAQLEKSRLLSDRFSAERPKGSFSTLEIQRTEQGDSAMYLCASSPPAGRSGELFFGEGSRLTVL.

The chain links TRBV19 to TRBJ1-1, with D hard to call. Germline values: CDR1 LNHDA, CDR2 SQIVND (reference sequence). V lost 0 bases and J 0 bases, leaving 8 bases between the germline ends. The CDR3 consists of 15 residues. In DNA, the CDR3 is TGTGCCAGTAGTATAGAATCCAGGATGAACACTGAAGCTTTCTTT. It encodes CASSIESRMNTEAFF. The full variable domain, rest sourced from reference TRBV19 and TRBJ1-1, is DGGITQSPKYLFRKEGQNVTLSCEQNLNHDAMYWYRQDPGQGLRLIYYSQIVNDFQKGDIAEGYSVSREKKESFPLTVTSAQKNPTAFYLCASSIESRMNTEAFFGQGTRLTVV.

Details on this clone: The same CDR3 is also encoded by other DNA sequences in this sample. The V call is TRBV5-4, the J call TRBJ2-3; TRBD1 matches at 8 bases. The germline V gene encodes CDR1 SGHNT and CDR2 YYREEE (reference sequence). The length of the CDR3 is 13 residues. After removal of 4 bases from V and 6 bases from J, the junction contained 4 bases not matched to a gene. The DNA of the CDR3 is TGTGCCAGCAGCCGCCAGGGGGCGGATACGCAGTATTTT. Its protein is CASSRQGADTQYF.

The chain couples TRBV7-2 to TRBJ1-2; 7 bases are a match to TRBD1. In germline, CDR1 is SGHTA, CDR2 FQGNSA. The CDR3 extends over 14 amino acids. The junction had 8 bases not matched to a gene; V was cut back by 6 bases and J by 4 bases. CDR3 nucleotide sequence: TGTGCCAGCAGTACCACCGGGACAGCCTATGGCTACACCTTC. Amino acids: CASSTTGTAYGYTF.

The chain is built from TRBV6-5 and TRBJ2-7; D is perhaps TRBD1 or TRBD2 (5 bases each). V was pared by 0 bases and J by 2 bases, with 14 bases between. Germline lookup yields CDR1 MNHEY and CDR2 SVGAGI. The CDR3 sequence is 16 residues long. Here the CDR3 reads CASSYSSGTDTYEQYF. As DNA, the CDR3 is TGTGCCAGCAGTTACTCTTCGGGGACGGACACCTACGAGCAGTACTTC.

This chain uses TRBV6-1 with TRBJ1-5; no definite D call. Per germline, CDR1 MNHNS and CDR2 SASEGT. V was clipped by 1 base and J by 2 bases, with 12 bases between them. CDR3 length: 16 amino acids. CDR3 coding DNA: TGTGCCAGCAGTGAAGGCGCCCCGGTGGGCAATCAGCCCCAGCATTTT. Translated, it gives CASSEGAPVGNQPQHF.